The 28 T cell receptor beta chains reported below all come from one sample, sequenced in a study of T cell changes during pregnancy in multiple sclerosis. The assay was immunoSEQ multiplex PCR, and TCRdb's table has in-frame clones only and misses some. In the table there are tens of thousands of clones, roughly 90% of which are singletons. Material: peripheral blood, obtained after pregnancy. Every receptor here comes from a female donor in good health, enrolled as a control in a pregnancy study.

The chain recombines TRBV9 with TRBJ2-2; 7 bases align to TRBD2. CDR1 is SGDLS, CDR2 YYNGEE, per germline. With 1 base clipped from V and 6 bases from J, the junction kept 6 bases outside the gene matches. The CDR3 covers 15 residues. This CDR3 reads CASSVLAADAGELFF. The CDR3 DNA reads as TGTGCCAGCAGCGTACTAGCGGCGGACGCCGGGGAGCTGTTTTTT. Complete variable domain (other parts from reference TRBV9 and TRBJ2-2): DSGVTQTPKHLITATGQRVTLRCSPRSGDLSVYWYQQSLDQGLQFLIQYYNGEERAKGNILERFSAQQFPDLHSELNLSSLELGDSALYFCASSVLAADAGELFFGEGSRLTVL.

The chain has TRBV12-5 and TRBJ2-7, with TRBD2 matching over 11 bases. J gave up 3 bases and V 3 bases, and 4 bases lay outside the gene matches. The CDR3 runs 15 residues. CDR1 is LGHNT and CDR2 is FRNRAP in the germline V gene. The CDR3 reads CASGLLAGAYYEQYF. The CDR3 DNA follows: TGTGCTAGTGGTTTACTAGCGGGGGCCTACTACGAGCAGTACTTC.

This clone was detected only a few times. Other DNA sequences in the sample encode the same CDR3. The chain joins TRBV5-6 to TRBJ2-7; unclear D gene. The CDR3 length is 11 residues. V was cut by 4 bases and J by 6 bases, with 8 bases left in between. Germline CDR1 is SGHDT and CDR2 is YYEEEE. The CDR3 bases are TGTGCCAGCAGCAGCTTGCGCGAGCAGTACTTC. Protein: CASSSLREQYF. The variable domain in full, completed from reference TRBV5-6 and TRBJ2-7, reads DAGVTQSPTHLIKTRGQQVTLRCSPKSGHDTVSWYQQALGQGPQFIFQYYEEEERQRGNFPDRFSGHQFPNYSSELNVNALLLGDSALYLCASSSLREQYFGPGTRLTVT.

The CDR3, as DNA: TGTGCCAGTTCCGGGACTAAAGTAGGTGAGCAGTTCTTC. Translation gives CASSGTKVGEQFF. The chain recombines TRBV6-1 with TRBJ2-1; the match to TRBD2 covers 7 bases. Unmatched junction bases numbered 11, after V lost 9 bases and J lost 9 bases. This CDR3 has 13 residues. Germline assignment: CDR1 MNHNS and CDR2 SASEGT.

The gene calls are TRBV6-5 and TRBJ1-1, with TRBD1 matching 9 bases. The J segment lost 7 bases and the V segment lost 5 bases, leaving 8 bases of the junction unmatched. From germline, CDR1 is MNHEY and CDR2 SVGAGI. The CDR3 loop spans 14 amino acids. The CDR3: CASSGTGPLGEAFF. CDR3 coding DNA: TGTGCCAGCAGTGGGACAGGGCCGCTGGGTGAAGCTTTCTTT.

This clone has only a few counts. V gene TRBV10-3 combines with J gene TRBJ1-2; 7 nucleotides match TRBD1. Germline CDR1 is ENHRY and CDR2 is SYGVKD. The CDR3 loop spans 13 amino acids. Trimming at V came to 6 bases and at J to 7 bases, leaving 8 bases not matched to a gene. CDR3: CAISKQGLGGYTF. CDR3 in DNA: TGTGCCATCAGCAAACAGGGGTTGGGTGGCTACACCTTC.

This clone was seen only a few times. The chain uses TRBV10-2 and TRBJ1-5; 8 nucleotides agree with TRBD1. Germline CDR1 and CDR2: WSHSY and SAAADI. The CDR3 length is 14 residues. Germline trimming cut 2 bases from V and 5 bases from J; bases unmatched to any gene: 2. The CDR3 DNA follows: TGCGCCAGCAGTGAGACAGGGGGGGATCAGCCCCAGCATTTT. Translating it yields CASSETGGDQPQHF.

The V call is TRBV14, the J call TRBJ2-4; D is perhaps TRBD2 (5 bases). The CDR3 sequence is 14 residues long. The V and J ends lost 3 bases and 8 bases respectively, with 14 bases between them. CDR1 is SGHDN, CDR2 FVKESK, per germline. The CDR3 sequence is CASSQVGDRYIQYF. CDR3 bases: TGTGCCAGCAGCCAGGTCGGGGATCGGTACATTCAGTACTTC.

This clone was seen only a few times. The chain combines TRBV18 with TRBJ1-2; 8 bases align to TRBD1. This CDR3 contains 15 residues. Trimming removed 1 base from V and 3 bases from J; junction bases left unmatched: 4. Per the germline V gene, CDR1 is KGHSH and CDR2 is LQKENI. CDR3 amino acids: CASSPRVQGDYGYTF. In nucleotides, the CDR3 is TGTGCCAGCTCACCACGGGTACAGGGGGACTATGGCTACACCTTC.

The chain combines TRBV14 with TRBJ1-1; D ambiguous. The CDR3 has 14 residues. V was cut by 4 bases and J by 4 bases, with 13 bases left in between. Germline-derived CDR1 and CDR2 are SGHDN and FVKESK. DNA for the CDR3: TGTGCCAGCAGCCCTATTTTTGGCGGCACTGAAGCTTTCTTT. Amino acids: CASSPIFGGTEAFF.

The V call is TRBV10-3, the J call TRBJ1-4; a possible D gene is TRBD1 (5 bases). The V and J ends lost 0 bases and 8 bases respectively, with 13 bases between them. The CDR3 length is 15 residues. Germline CDR1 reads ENHRY; CDR2 reads SYGVKD. The CDR3 DNA reads as TGTGCCATCAGTGAGTCTTTAGGGGCTGGAGAAAAACTGTTTTTT. This encodes CAISESLGAGEKLFF.

The chain recombines TRBV7-6 with TRBJ2-7; D gene ambiguous. The CDR3 sequence is 12 residues long. Germline V gene sequence: CDR1 SGHVS, CDR2 FNYEAQ. V was pared by 5 bases and J by 5 bases, with 10 bases between. The CDR3 sequence: CASSHYRDEQYF. CDR3 DNA sequence: TGTGCCAGCAGCCACTACCGCGACGAGCAGTACTTC. Full variable domain (outside the CDR3, taken from reference TRBV7-6 and TRBJ2-7): GAGVSQSPRYKVTKRGQDVALRCDPISGHVSLYWYRQALGQGPEFLTYFNYEAQQDKSGLPNDRFSAERPEGSISTLTIQRTEQRDSAMYRCASSHYRDEQYFGPGTRLTVT.

J is TRBJ2-2 and V is TRBV6-5; D not certain. CDR3 size: 12 residues. V was trimmed by 5 bases and J by 4 bases, leaving 5 bases between them. Per germline, CDR1 MNHEY and CDR2 SVGAGI. The CDR3 is CASSIFTGELFF. For the CDR3, the DNA is TGTGCCAGCAGTATCTTCACCGGGGAGCTGTTTTTT.

CDR3 protein: CASSSGTSGKGGSYEQYF. CDR3 coding DNA: TGTGCCAGCAGCTCCGGGACTAGCGGAAAAGGGGGGTCCTACGAGCAGTACTTC. The chain has TRBV5-4 and TRBJ2-7; 11 bases agree with TRBD2. Germline V gene lookup returns CDR1 SGHNT and CDR2 YYREEE (reference sequence). The CDR3 has 18 amino acids. The ends lost 3 bases at V and 1 base at J; junction bases unmatched: 12.

The rearrangement joins TRBV4-1 to TRBJ1-2, with 10 nucleotides matching TRBD1. Per germline, CDR1 MGHRA and CDR2 YSYEKL. With 0 bases clipped from V and 8 bases from J, the junction kept 6 bases outside the gene matches. The CDR3 runs to 15 residues. The CDR3 loop is CASSQDGTGVRGYTF. The DNA of the CDR3 is TGCGCCAGCAGCCAAGATGGGACAGGGGTAAGGGGCTACACCTTC.

The chain combines TRBV30 with TRBJ1-4, with D possibly TRBD1 on 6 matching bases. The length of the CDR3 is 15 residues. Trimming took off 3 bases at V and 3 bases at J, with 14 bases between the two ends. Germline assignment: CDR1 GTSNPN and CDR2 SVGIG (reference sequence). In DNA form, the CDR3 reads TGTGCCTGGAGCAGGGGCTACGGGGCTAATGAAAAACTGTTTTTT. It codes for CAWSRGYGANEKLFF.

The gene calls are TRBV4-3 and TRBJ1-2; D perhaps matches TRBD1 (6 bases). V was pared by 4 bases and J by 3 bases, with 21 bases between. Per germline, CDR1 LGHNA and CDR2 YSLEER. The CDR3 loop spans 17 amino acids. CDR3 in amino acids: CASSPEQGGALDYGYTF. DNA for the CDR3: TGCGCCAGCAGCCCGGAACAGGGCGGCGCCCTTGACTATGGCTACACCTTC.

The chain combines TRBV4-1 with TRBJ1-2; 11 bases are a match to TRBD1. Germline trimming cut 0 bases from V and 2 bases from J; bases unmatched to any gene: 2. CDR1 MGHRA and CDR2 YSYEKL come from the germline V gene. This CDR3 is 16 amino acids long. CDR3 coding DNA: TGCGCCAGCAGCCAAGAAGGGGACAGGGGGAACTATGGCTACACCTTC. This codes for CASSQEGDRGNYGYTF.

The CDR3 is CASSSPSGIPPWEQYF. The CDR3 bases are TGTGCCAGCAGCTCCCCCAGCGGGATACCCCCCTGGGAGCAGTACTTC. The gene calls are TRBV7-9 and TRBJ2-7; 7 bases are a match to TRBD2. Trimming removed 4 bases from V and 7 bases from J; junction bases left unmatched: 16. CDR1 is SEHNR, CDR2 FQNEAQ, per germline (reference sequence). The CDR3 spans 16 residues.

The chain couples TRBV29-1 to TRBJ1-3, with a tentative D call TRBD1 (5 bases). There are 16 residues in the CDR3. Germline values: CDR1 SQVTM, CDR2 ANQGSEA. The ends were cut back, 6 bases at V and 4 bases at J, with 22 bases in the middle. In DNA, the CDR3 is TGCAGCGTCGCCAAGGGCCGCGCAGGGTCCGGAAACACCATATATTTT. It encodes CSVAKGRAGSGNTIYF.

The chain has TRBV7-2 and TRBJ1-5; D is ambiguous. Trimming took 9 bases from V and 6 from J, leaving 18 bases between them. The germline V gene encodes CDR1 SGHTA and CDR2 FQGNSA. This CDR3 contains 14 residues. The CDR3 protein is CASEEGGSGQPQHF. In DNA, the CDR3 is TGTGCCAGTGAGGAGGGCGGATCGGGTCAGCCCCAGCATTTT. The entire variable domain, with the rest obtained from reference TRBV7-2 and TRBJ1-5, is as follows: GAGVSQSPSNKVTEKGKDVELRCDPISGHTALYWYRQSLGQGLEFLIYFQGNSAPDKSGLPSDRFSAERTGGSVSTLTIQRTQQEDSAVYLCASEEGGSGQPQHFGDGTRLSIL.

V gene TRBV15 combines with J gene TRBJ2-1, with 11 bases fitting TRBD2. From germline, CDR1 is LNHNV and CDR2 YYDKDF (reference sequence). This CDR3 has 15 residues. Trimming removed 3 bases from V and 7 bases from J; junction bases left unmatched: 5. In nucleotides, the CDR3 is TGTGCCACCAGCAGGGATTTAGCGGGAGGGAATGAGCAGTTCTTC. Encoded protein: CATSRDLAGGNEQFF. Full variable domain (remainder filled in from reference TRBV15 and TRBJ2-1): DAMVIQNPRYQVTQFGKPVTLSCSQTLNHNVMYWYQQKSSQAPKLLFHYYDKDFNNEADTPDNFQSRRPNTSFCFLDIRSPGLGDTAMYLCATSRDLAGGNEQFFGPGTRLTVL.

The chain has TRBV7-9 and TRBJ2-3, with 8 bases identical to TRBD2. CDR1 and CDR2 (germline): SEHNR, FQNEAQ (reference sequence). The CDR3 loop spans 15 amino acids. J gave up 1 base and V 7 bases, and 7 bases lay outside the gene matches. In DNA form, the CDR3 reads TGTGCCAGCACTCTGCGGGGGGCGGGCACAGATACGCAGTATTTT. It encodes CASTLRGAGTDTQYF. The full variable domain, rest sourced from reference TRBV7-9 and TRBJ2-3, is DTGVSQNPRHKITKRGQNVTFRCDPISEHNRLYWYRQTLGQGPEFLTYFQNEAQLEKSRLLSDRFSAERPKGSFSTLEIQRTEQGDSAMYLCASTLRGAGTDTQYFGPGTRLTVL.

The chain carries TRBV30 and TRBJ1-1; 8 bases align to TRBD1. The V gene's germline CDR1 is GTSNPN and CDR2 SVGIG (reference sequence). CDR3 length equals 12 residues. CDR3 residues: CVLGQENTEAFF. The DNA of the CDR3 is TGTGTACTGGGACAGGAGAACACTGAAGCTTTCTTT.

Concerning this clone: Distinct nucleotide sequences in the sample also encode this CDR3. The chain recombines TRBV30 with TRBJ2-5, with 9 bases fitting TRBD1. V lost 8 bases, J lost 5 bases, and 6 bases stayed unmatched. Germline V gene lookup returns CDR1 GTSNPN and CDR2 SVGIG (reference sequence). The CDR3 extends over 12 amino acids. This CDR3 is CASTGGGETQYF. CDR3 nucleotide sequence: TGTGCCAGTACAGGGGGCGGGGAGACCCAGTACTTC.

This clone was observed a few times. The V call is TRBV9, the J call TRBJ1-1, with D maybe TRBD1 (5 bases). Germline assignment: CDR1 SGDLS and CDR2 YYNGEE. The CDR3 has 13 residues. V dropped 5 bases and J dropped 1 base, with 9 bases sitting between them. This CDR3 reads CASRATGNTEAFF. The CDR3, as DNA: TGTGCCAGCAGAGCAACAGGGAACACTGAAGCTTTCTTT.

This clone was counted between two and nine times. The rearrangement uses TRBV30 and TRBJ1-1; TRBD1 matches 10 bases. The CDR3 covers 14 residues. Germline trimming cut 8 bases from V and 4 bases from J; bases unmatched to any gene: 10. Germline V gene sequence: CDR1 GTSNPN, CDR2 SVGIG (reference sequence). This chain's CDR3 is CAAETGGFGTEAFF. The CDR3 DNA follows: TGTGCCGCCGAGACAGGGGGCTTTGGCACTGAAGCTTTCTTT. Full variable domain (remainder filled in from reference TRBV30 and TRBJ1-1): SQTIHQWPATLVQPVGSPLSLECTVEGTSNPNLYWYRQAAGRGLQLLFYSVGIGQISSEVPQNLSASRPQDRQFILSSKKLLLSDSGFYLCAAETGGFGTEAFFGQGTRLTVV.

J is TRBJ1-1 and V is TRBV7-2; 7 positions match TRBD1. V lost 5 bases, J lost 1 base, and 10 bases stayed unmatched. This CDR3 contains 16 residues. Germline CDR1 and CDR2: SGHTA and FQGNSA. The CDR3 DNA follows: TGTGCCAGCAGCCTCGGTGGGACAGTGAGGAACACTGAAGCTTTCTTT. It yields the protein CASSLGGTVRNTEAFF.